The 16 T cell receptor beta chains in this list originate from one sample, sequenced in a study of shared clonotypes between healthy human individuals (dated by TCRdb to the early 2020s). Library generation was performed with the immunoSEQ multiplex PCR assay. As stored in TCRdb, this immuneACCESS dataset retains in-frame rearrangements with V and J assigned. A fraction of the clones does not appear; measured against another copy, unresolved V genes explain less than half of the discrepancy, and the remainder lacks a known reason. Present in this sample are about 2.4 million clones, roughly 92% of which were seen just once. In total, the top ten clones hold 0.11% to 0.15% of the sample. Material: naive CD4+ T cells sorted from blood. The cell subset or site label, read with the paper, signifies: CD45RA+ positively selected. These receptors were obtained from a man in his late teens or twenties in good health.

This rearrangement joins TRBV28 to TRBJ1-3; possible D gene TRBD1, 5 bases. In germline, CDR1 is MDHEN, CDR2 SYDVKM. Trimming left V 5 bases short and J 4 bases short, with 12 bases between. This CDR3 spans 14 amino acids. The CDR3 DNA sequence: TGTGCCAGCAGTCCGGGGGGAACAGGAAACACCATATATTTT. This codes for CASSPGGTGNTIYF.

The chain joins TRBV5-1 to TRBJ2-3; possible D gene TRBD1, 6 bases. The V gene's germline CDR1 is SGHRS and CDR2 YFSETQ. The CDR3 consists of 15 residues. V shed 2 bases and J shed 0 bases, with 10 bases lying between them. CDR3 sequence: CASSFGQTSTDTQYF. The CDR3 nucleotides are TGCGCCAGCAGCTTTGGACAGACTAGCACAGATACGCAGTATTTT.

The V gene is TRBV20-1, the J gene TRBJ1-2; weak D call: TRBD1 (5 bases). There are 10 residues in the CDR3. Per the germline V gene, CDR1 is DFQATT and CDR2 is SNEGSKA (reference sequence). Trimming pared 4 bases from V and 5 bases from J, leaving 5 bases between. The CDR3 region is CSATGYGYTF. The CDR3 DNA is TGCAGTGCTACAGGGTATGGCTACACCTTC.

This clone was counted a few times. J is TRBJ2-1 and V is TRBV9; 8 bases fit TRBD2. Germline V gene sequence: CDR1 SGDLS, CDR2 YYNGEE. The junction had 5 bases not matched to a gene; V was cut back by 3 bases and J by 3 bases. The CDR3 runs to 15 residues. The CDR3 loop is CASSASGSYYNEQFF. Here the CDR3 DNA reads TGTGCCAGCAGCGCTAGCGGGTCGTACTACAATGAGCAGTTCTTC.

The genes are TRBV5-1 and TRBJ2-1; TRBD2 is a possible D gene (5 bases). This CDR3 is built from 15 residues. Per germline, CDR1 SGHRS and CDR2 YFSETQ. Trimming took 3 bases from V and 0 from J, leaving 10 bases between them. The CDR3 DNA reads as TGCGCCAGCAGCTCGGGGAGTGGCTCCTACAATGAGCAGTTCTTC. Translating it yields CASSSGSGSYNEQFF.

The genes are TRBV18 and TRBJ2-5, with 7 positions matching TRBD1. The end of the DNA aligns better with TRBJ2-7, so the J call may be wrong. CDR3 length equals 15 residues. The germline gives CDR1 KGHSH, CDR2 LQKENI. This chain's CDR3 is CASSPRGDSTSEQYF. For the CDR3, the DNA is TGTGCCAGCTCACCGAGAGGGGACAGCACTTCCGAGCAGTACTTC.

This clone is a singleton in its sample. The CDR3 DNA sequence: TGTGCCAGCAACACCAAGGACAGGGGGCACAACACTGAAGCTTTCTTT. Protein: CASNTKDRGHNTEAFF. The gene calls are TRBV5-4 and TRBJ1-1; TRBD1 matches 11 bases. The V gene's germline CDR1 is SGHNT and CDR2 YYREEE (reference sequence). The length of the CDR3 is 16 residues. The ends lost 6 bases at V and 2 bases at J; junction bases unmatched: 9. The full variable domain, its missing parts supplied by reference TRBV5-4 and TRBJ1-1, is ETGVTQSPTHLIKTRGQQVTLRCSSQSGHNTVSWYQQALGQGPQFIFQYYREEENGRGNFPPRFSGLQFPNYSSELNVNALELDDSALYLCASNTKDRGHNTEAFFGQGTRLTVV.

The gene calls are TRBV10-3 and TRBJ2-7; TRBD1 is a possible D gene (6 bases). Deletions cut 4 bases from V and 6 bases from J, with 13 bases between. The CDR3 consists of 13 residues. The germline V gene encodes CDR1 ENHRY and CDR2 SYGVKD. CDR3 in DNA: TGTGCCATCAGTGGGGGGCGACTGGGCGAGCAGTACTTC. Protein product: CAISGGRLGEQYF.

The genes are TRBV7-2 and TRBJ1-1; D may be TRBD1 (6 bases). The germline gives CDR1 SGHTA, CDR2 FQGNSA. The CDR3 covers 15 residues. V dropped 5 bases and J dropped 0 bases, with 13 bases sitting between them. This CDR3 is CASSPPGHLNTEAFF. CDR3 nucleotides: TGTGCCAGCAGCCCCCCGGGACACCTGAACACTGAAGCTTTCTTT.

The CDR3 sequence is CASSYRKGGASKAFF. The CDR3 coding sequence is TGTGCCAGCAGTTACCGGAAAGGGGGCGCCTCGAAAGCTTTCTTT. This chain links TRBV6-5 with TRBJ1-1; the match to TRBD1 covers 7 bases. The CDR3 runs 15 residues. Germline trimming cut 2 bases from V and 9 bases from J; bases unmatched to any gene: 12. Per germline, CDR1 MNHEY and CDR2 SVGAGI.

V and J are TRBV4-3 and TRBJ2-2; 10 bases align to TRBD2. With 0 bases clipped from V and 4 bases from J, the junction kept 8 bases outside the gene matches. Germline V gives CDR1 LGHNA, CDR2 YSLEER. This CDR3 region has 18 residues. CDR3 residues: CASSQDSSGSLSTGELFF. CDR3 DNA sequence: TGCGCCAGCAGCCAAGATTCTAGCGGGAGTCTTAGCACCGGGGAGCTGTTTTTT.

As concerns this clone: The sample has other DNA sequences that encode this CDR3 too. CDR3 region: CASSSYTDTQYF. The CDR3 nucleotides read TGTGCCAGCAGCTCCTACACAGATACGCAGTATTTT. The V call is TRBV9, the J call TRBJ2-3; no clear D gene. Germline values: CDR1 SGDLS, CDR2 YYNGEE. This CDR3 is 12 amino acids long. V was cut by 4 bases and J by 2 bases, with 5 bases left in between.

The V gene is TRBV5-1, the J gene TRBJ2-2; 7 nucleotides match TRBD1. Trimming cost V 4 bases and J 5 bases; bases outside gene matches: 14. The CDR3 length is 17 residues. Germline CDR1 reads SGHRS; CDR2 reads YFSETQ. The chain's CDR3 is CASSSPGQVWRTGELFF. CDR3 sequence (DNA): TGCGCCAGCAGCAGCCCCGGACAGGTCTGGAGGACCGGGGAGCTGTTTTTT.

The chain joins TRBV25-1 to TRBJ1-4; 7 nucleotides agree with TRBD1. Trimming took 4 bases from V and 7 from J; bases not matched to a gene: 15. The CDR3 extends over 17 amino acids. Per the germline V gene, CDR1 is MGHDK and CDR2 is SYGVNS. In nucleotides, the CDR3 is TGTGCCAGCAGTGTTGACAGGGTATTTTCAGATAGTGAAAAACTGTTTTTT. This codes for CASSVDRVFSDSEKLFF.

J is TRBJ2-1 and V is TRBV7-9, with 9 bases fitting TRBD2. CDR1 is SEHNR and CDR2 is FQNEAQ in the germline V gene (reference sequence). The CDR3 totals 17 residues. V dropped 5 bases and J dropped 0; count of bases not matched to a gene: 8. CDR3 in DNA: TGTGCCAGCAGCGGGCGATATAGCGGGAGCTCCTACAATGAGCAGTTCTTC. Encoded protein: CASSGRYSGSSYNEQFF.

The CDR3 nucleotides read TGTGCCAGCAGCGACCCTAGAGAGACAGATACGCAGTATTTT. Translated, it gives CASSDPRETDTQYF. This chain links TRBV5-4 with TRBJ2-3; D is ambiguous. Germline V gives CDR1 SGHNT, CDR2 YYREEE (reference sequence). The V end was cut by 4 bases, the J end by 3 bases, with 12 bases between. The CDR3 runs 14 residues.